This T cell receptor beta chain was recovered during a study of blood T cell repertoires in COVID-19. Across the whole study: From the United States, Italy and Spain came samples of acute and convalescent COVID-19. The cDNA or gDNA used as material had been derived from T cells, B-cell-depleted T cells, or PBMCs.

Authors' analysis steps: Amplifying reference gene primers gave estimates of nucleated cell counts. Using immunoSEQ multiplex PCR, the repertoire was profiled, and TCRdb retains in-frame clones only, with some absent. From that table come the V and J calls and clone size; the DNA was used to work out D and trimming. There are about 250,000 clones in the sample; around 82% occur only once, and 5.7% lies in the top ten. V lost 6 bases to trimming and J lost 6 bases, with 14 bases between them. The CDR3 runs to 13 residues. Germline lookup yields CDR1 MNHEY and CDR2 SVGAGI. This chain links TRBV6-5 with TRBJ1-1, with D tentatively TRBD1 (6 bases). The specimen sequenced was peripheral blood. The sequence was collected from an elderly man with acute or convalescent COVID-19. CDR3 region: CASSAQGMAEAFF. The CDR3 nucleotides are TGTGCCAGCAGCGCTCAGGGGATGGCTGAAGCTTTCTTT.